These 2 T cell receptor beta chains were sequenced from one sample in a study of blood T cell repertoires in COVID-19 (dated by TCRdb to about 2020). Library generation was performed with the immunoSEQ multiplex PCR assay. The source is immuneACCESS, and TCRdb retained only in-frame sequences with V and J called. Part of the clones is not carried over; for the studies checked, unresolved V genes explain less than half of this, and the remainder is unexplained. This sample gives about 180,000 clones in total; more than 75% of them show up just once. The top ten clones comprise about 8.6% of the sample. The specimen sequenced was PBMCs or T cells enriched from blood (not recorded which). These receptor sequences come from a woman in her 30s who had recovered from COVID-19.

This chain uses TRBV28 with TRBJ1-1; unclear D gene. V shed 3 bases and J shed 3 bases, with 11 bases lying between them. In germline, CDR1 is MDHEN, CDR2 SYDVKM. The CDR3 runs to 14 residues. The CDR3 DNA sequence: TGTGCCAGCAGTTTTTCTTTCCGGGACACTGAAGCTTTCTTT. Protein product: CASSFSFRDTEAFF.

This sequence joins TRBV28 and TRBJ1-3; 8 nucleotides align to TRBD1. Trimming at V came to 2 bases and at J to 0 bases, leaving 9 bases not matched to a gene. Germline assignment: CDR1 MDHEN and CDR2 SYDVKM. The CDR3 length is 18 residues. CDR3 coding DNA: TGTGCCAGCAGTTTACCAGGACAGGGCTCGCCCTCTGGAAACACCATATATTTT. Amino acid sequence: CASSLPGQGSPSGNTIYF.